This T cell receptor (beta chain) was obtained from a study of T cell responses to AZD1222 COVID-19 vaccine. Overall study findings and caveats: Donors were largely white British and mainly female; clonal diversity was possibly underestimated.

Points on this clone: The target antigen is unknown.

V was pared by 11 bases and J by 5 bases, with 10 bases of the junction left unmatched. This CDR3 has 15 amino acids. In germline, CDR1 is MNHEY, CDR2 SVGAGI. The assay was immunoSEQ multiplex PCR, and TCRdb's table has in-frame clones only and misses some. This table has more than 140,000 clones, approximately 90% appearing once. The rearrangement links TRBV6-5 to TRBJ2-1; 12 bases align to TRBD2. The clonotype comes from an adult in good health. Here the sequenced sample was peripheral blood, taken on day 0 of MenACWY control vaccination. CDR3 in amino acids: CASKTGLAGNNEQFF. Written as DNA, the CDR3 is TGTGCCTCTAAAACAGGACTAGCGGGAAACAATGAGCAGTTCTTC.